This T cell receptor (beta chain) was profiled in a study of T cells after posttransplantation cyclophosphamide. This clone was seen a handful of times. Its antigen is currently unknown. On the day of bone marrow donation, the related graft donor provided peripheral blood. The CDR3 spans 16 residues. The V segment lost 4 bases and the J segment 5 bases; nucleotides outside the gene matches: 11. CDR1 and CDR2 from the germline V gene are SGHVS and FNYEAQ. General study points: Later post-transplant blood repertoires were often dominated by donor CD8+ memory clones. Recipient CMV seropositivity and CMV reactivation strongly tracked TRB clonality.

Sequencing used immunoSEQ multiplex PCR; TCRdb keeps in-frame clones, though not all of them. The specimen has over 30,000 clones, none found just once. The sequence was obtained from a girl between 5 and 17 years old in good health, CMV-negative, and a related stem cell transplant donor. Sequenced input: PBMCs. The rearrangement uses TRBV7-6 and TRBJ2-5, with 9 positions matching TRBD2. The CDR3 coding sequence is TGTGCCAGCAGCTGGCCTAGGGGGACTAGCCCGGAGACCCAGTACTTC. It specifies CASSWPRGTSPETQYF.